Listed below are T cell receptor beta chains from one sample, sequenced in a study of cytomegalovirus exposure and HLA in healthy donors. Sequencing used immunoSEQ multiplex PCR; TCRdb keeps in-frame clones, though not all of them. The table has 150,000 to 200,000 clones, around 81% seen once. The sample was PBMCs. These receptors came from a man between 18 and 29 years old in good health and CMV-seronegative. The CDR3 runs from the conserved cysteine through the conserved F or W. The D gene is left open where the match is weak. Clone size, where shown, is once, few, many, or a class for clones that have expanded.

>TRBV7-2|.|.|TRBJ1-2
CASSPRVGYGYTF
TGTGCCAGCAGCCCACGGGTAGGCTATGGCTACACCTTC
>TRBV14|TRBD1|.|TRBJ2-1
CASSQTGQGRTYNEQFF
TGTGCCAGCAGCCAAACAGGACAGGGGAGAACCTACAATGAGCAGTTCTTC
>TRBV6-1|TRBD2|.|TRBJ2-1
CASSVQRDSYNEQFF
TGTGCCAGCAGTGTCCAGCGGGACTCCTACAATGAGCAGTTCTTC
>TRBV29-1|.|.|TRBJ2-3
CSVEGTLAPTDTQYF
TGCAGCGTTGAGGGAACTCTAGCGCCCACAGATACGCAGTATTTT
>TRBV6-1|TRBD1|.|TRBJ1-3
CASSAPGQGRSGNTIYF
TGTGCCAGCAGTGCTCCGGGACAGGGACGCTCTGGAAACACCATATATTTT
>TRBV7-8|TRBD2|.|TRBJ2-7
CASSRGEDEQYF
TGTGCCAGCAGCCGGGGGGAAGACGAGCAGTACTTC
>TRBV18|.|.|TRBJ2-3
CASSTTGLREADTQYF
TGTGCCAGCTCAACTACTGGGCTCAGGGAGGCAGATACGCAGTATTTT
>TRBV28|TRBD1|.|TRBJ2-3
CASSSGQGHTDTQYF
TGTGCCAGCAGTTCGGGACAGGGGCACACAGATACGCAGTATTTT
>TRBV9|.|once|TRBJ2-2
CASSVGGRTGELFF
TGTGCCAGCAGCGTAGGGGGCCGGACCGGGGAGCTGTTTTTT
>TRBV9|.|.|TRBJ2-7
CASSVSSYPGRGYEQYF
TGTGCCAGCAGCGTTTCCTCCTACCCTGGAAGGGGCTACGAGCAGTACTTC
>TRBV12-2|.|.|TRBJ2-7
CASRLPRGCCYEQYF
TGTGCAAGTCGCTTACCCCGGGGGTGTTGCTACGAGCAGTACTTC
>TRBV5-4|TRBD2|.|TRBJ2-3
CASSRSGRPDTDTQYF
TGTGCCAGCAGCCGTAGCGGGAGGCCCGACACAGATACGCAGTATTTT
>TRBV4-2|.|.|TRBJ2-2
CASSQDGGGGELFF
TGTGCCAGCAGCCAAGATGGAGGCGGCGGGGAGCTGTTTTTT
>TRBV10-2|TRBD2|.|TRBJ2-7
CASSGLAGTYEQYF
TGCGCCAGCAGTGGACTAGCGGGGACCTACGAGCAGTACTTC
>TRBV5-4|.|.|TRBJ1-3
CASSLKMSSSGNTIYF
TGTGCCAGCAGCCTGAAAATGAGTAGCTCTGGAAACACCATATATTTT
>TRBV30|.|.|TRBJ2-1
CAWSFRTKQFF
TGTGCCTGGAGCTTCCGGACTAAGCAGTTCTTC
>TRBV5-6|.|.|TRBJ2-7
CASSRDREQYF
TGTGCCAGCAGCCGTGACAGGGAGCAGTACTTC
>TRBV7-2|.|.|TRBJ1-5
CASSLAGGSNQPQHF
TGTGCCAGCAGCTTAGCGGGGGGTAGCAATCAGCCCCAGCATTTT
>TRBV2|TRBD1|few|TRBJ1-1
CASSWQGGNTEAFF
TGTGCCAGCAGTTGGCAGGGGGGGAACACTGAAGCTTTCTTT
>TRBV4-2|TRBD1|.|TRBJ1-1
CASSQERGQPEAFF
TGTGCCAGCAGCCAAGAAAGGGGGCAGCCGGAAGCTTTCTTT
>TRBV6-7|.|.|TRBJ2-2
CASRDSNNANTGELFF
TGTGCCAGCAGGGACAGCAATAATGCGAACACCGGGGAGCTGTTTTTT
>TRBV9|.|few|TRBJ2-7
CASSVDVQGAYEQYF
TGTGCCAGCAGCGTAGATGTACAGGGTGCCTACGAGCAGTACTTC
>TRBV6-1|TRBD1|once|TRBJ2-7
CASRERTGPYEQYF
TGTGCCAGCAGAGAGCGGACAGGACCCTACGAGCAGTACTTC
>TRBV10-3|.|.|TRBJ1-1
CAIRDERGDGNTEAFF
TGTGCCATCAGGGACGAGCGGGGGGATGGGAACACTGAAGCTTTCTTT